What follows are 8 T cell receptor beta chains derived from one specimen sequenced in a study of identical twins. TCRdb itself ran the 5' RACE reads through MiXCR, one entry per CDR3 protein. Of approximately 700,000 distinct CDR3 sequences listed, 6.1% are singletons. The sample was naive T cells sorted from blood. The receptor source for this set is a man between 18 and 29 years old in good health.

The chain couples TRBV6-1 to TRBJ2-2; 13 positions agree with TRBD2. CDR1 and CDR2 (germline): MNHNS, SASEGT. V shed 5 bases and J 8 bases; nucleotides not matched to a gene: 11. The CDR3 loop spans 17 amino acids. CDR3 loop: CASSLTSGRARRGELFF. The CDR3 coding sequence is TGTGCCAGCAGTCTTACTAGCGGGAGGGCCAGGAGGGGGGAGCTGTTTTTT.

This clonotype has at least ten counts. The chain is built from TRBV6-1 and TRBJ2-5; D might be TRBD1 or TRBD2, each matching 6 bases. CDR3 length equals 14 residues. Germline loops: CDR1 MNHNS, CDR2 SASEGT. Deletions cut 8 bases from V and 2 bases from J, with 15 bases between. CDR3 nucleotide sequence: TGTGCCAGCGGCCGGAGGGACAAACAAGAGACCCAGTACTTC. It encodes CASGRRDKQETQYF.

The table lists this clonotype with many counts. The chain combines TRBV20-1 with TRBJ2-5; 7 bases are shared with TRBD1. The length of the CDR3 is 14 residues. Per the germline V gene, CDR1 is DFQATT and CDR2 is SNEGSKA (reference sequence). With V trimmed by 5 bases and J by 2 bases, 8 bases remained unmatched. In DNA form, the CDR3 reads TGCAGTGCTCTTTCGGGACAGCTTCAAGAGACCCAGTACTTC. It is translated as CSALSGQLQETQYF.

This clonotype has a count of ten or more. The CDR3, as DNA: TGTGCCAGCAGCTCAACACTGAGCACAGATACGCAGTATTTT. This codes for CASSSTLSTDTQYF. The gene calls are TRBV7-9 and TRBJ2-3; D unclear. Germline V gives CDR1 SEHNR, CDR2 FQNEAQ (reference sequence). The CDR3 extends over 14 amino acids. Trimming took off 4 bases at V and 0 bases at J, with 8 bases between the two ends.

This chain connects TRBV19 to TRBJ2-1, with 9 bases matching TRBD2. The V gene end was trimmed by 5 bases and the J gene end by 10 bases; junction bases not matched to a gene: 12. Per germline, CDR1 LNHDA and CDR2 SQIVND (reference sequence). This CDR3 region has 15 residues. CDR3 DNA sequence: TGTGCCAGTAGTCCCCGGGGCGGGAGGGCGCAGGAGCAGTTCTTC. This codes for CASSPRGGRAQEQFF.

This clonotype has only a few counts. The chain is built from TRBV24-1 and TRBJ2-7; D is perhaps TRBD1 (5 bases). From germline, CDR1 is KGHDR and CDR2 SFDVKD. CDR3 length equals 13 residues. The ends were cut back, 5 bases at V and 2 bases at J, with 9 bases in the middle. In DNA form, the CDR3 reads TGTGCCACCAGTGGGGCAGGGACCTACGAGCAGTACTTC. Protein sequence: CATSGAGTYEQYF.

The gene calls are TRBV7-9 and TRBJ2-3; 10 bases are a match to TRBD1. The germline CDR1 and CDR2 sequences are SEHNR and FQNEAQ (reference sequence). CDR3 length equals 15 residues. With 1 base clipped from V and 5 bases from J, the junction kept 3 bases outside the gene matches. CDR3 amino acids: CASSLGDRGQDTQYF. CDR3 nucleotides: TGTGCCAGCAGCTTAGGCGACAGGGGGCAAGATACGCAGTATTTT.

In this sample, this clonotype turned up many times. This chain connects TRBV5-1 to TRBJ2-1, with 12 nucleotides matching TRBD2. CDR1 and CDR2 (germline): SGHRS, YFSETQ. The CDR3 contains 18 residues. Trimming at V came to 0 bases and at J to 1 base, leaving 5 bases not matched to a gene. The CDR3 sequence is CASSLASGRAGSYNEQFF. CDR3 in DNA: TGCGCCAGCAGCTTGGCTAGCGGGAGGGCCGGTTCCTACAATGAGCAGTTCTTC.